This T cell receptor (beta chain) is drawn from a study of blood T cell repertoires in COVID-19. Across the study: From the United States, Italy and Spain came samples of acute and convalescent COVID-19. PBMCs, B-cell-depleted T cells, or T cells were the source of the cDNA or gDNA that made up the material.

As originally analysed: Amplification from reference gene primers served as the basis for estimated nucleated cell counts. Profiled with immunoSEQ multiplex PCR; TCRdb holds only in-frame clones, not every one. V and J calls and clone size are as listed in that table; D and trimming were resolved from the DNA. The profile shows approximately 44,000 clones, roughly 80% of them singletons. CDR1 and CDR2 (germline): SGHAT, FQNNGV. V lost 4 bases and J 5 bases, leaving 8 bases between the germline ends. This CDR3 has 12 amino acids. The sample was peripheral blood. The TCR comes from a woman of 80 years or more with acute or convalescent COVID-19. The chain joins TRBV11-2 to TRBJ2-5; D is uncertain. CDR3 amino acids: CASSSSRETQYF. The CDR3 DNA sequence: TGTGCCAGCAGCTCATCGAGGGAGACCCAGTACTTC.